This is a list of T cell receptor beta chains from one sample in a study of control samples from healthy donors and cancer patients. The repertoire was sequenced with immunoSEQ multiplex PCR; TCRdb's copy has only in-frame clones and lacks some. The table has 75,000 to 100,000 clones, under 90% seen once; the top ten hold approximately 6%. Sequencing used blood. The origin of the receptors is a man aged 45 to 65 in good health. The CDR3 runs from the conserved cysteine through the conserved F or W. The D gene is left open where the match is weak. Expanded clones are given a class, and other clones once, few, many or no size at all.

j_call d_call clone_size v_call cdr3_aa cdr3_nt
TRBJ2-1 TRBD1 . TRBV19 CASSDRGFNYNEQFF TGTGCCAGTAGTGACAGGGGGTTTAACTACAATGAGCAGTTCTTC
TRBJ2-5 . . TRBV5-4 CASSFGQTSQETQYF TGTGCCAGCAGCTTCGGGCAAACCTCCCAAGAGACCCAGTACTTC
TRBJ1-5 TRBD1 . TRBV6-1 CASSEALDRVGNQPQHF TGTGCCAGCAGTGAAGCCCTGGACAGGGTAGGCAATCAGCCCCAGCATTTT
TRBJ1-2 . . TRBV7-2 CASSQFRQGGGYTF TGTGCCAGCAGCCAATTTCGGCAGGGCGGGGGCTACACCTTC
TRBJ1-6 TRBD1 . TRBV28 CASSFRDRYNSPLHF TGTGCCAGCAGTTTCCGGGACAGATATAATTCACCCCTCCACTTT
TRBJ2-7 . once TRBV7-9 CASSLSSGEQYF TGTGCCAGCAGCTTATCTTCCGGCGAGCAGTACTTC
TRBJ1-1 . . TRBV29-1 CSVSNGVNTEAFF TGCAGCGTTTCTAACGGAGTGAACACTGAAGCTTTCTTT
TRBJ1-5 . . TRBV18 CASSPGGRDQPQHF TGTGCCAGCTCACCAGGGGGCCGGGATCAGCCCCAGCATTTT
TRBJ2-7 . . TRBV7-9 CASSLRGIYYYEQYF TGTGCCAGCAGCTTAAGGGGGATCTACTACTACGAGCAGTACTTC
TRBJ2-5 . . TRBV5-1 CASSLEVPQETQYF TGCGCCAGCAGCTTGGAGGTACCCCAAGAGACCCAGTACTTC
TRBJ1-1 . . TRBV30 CAWSLGGELTEAFF TGTGCCTGGAGTCTTGGGGGGGAACTCACTGAAGCTTTCTTT
TRBJ2-3 . . TRBV25-1 CASSLGVGTDTQYF TGTGCCAGCAGTCTGGGGGTTGGCACAGATACGCAGTATTTT
TRBJ1-3 . . TRBV3-1/TRBV3-2 CASSHPGNTIYF TGTGCCAGCAGCCACCCAGGAAACACCATATATTTT
TRBJ2-7 . . TRBV7-9 CASSLEGRIHEQYF TGTGCCAGCAGCTTAGAGGGCAGAATCCACGAGCAGTACTTC
TRBJ2-7 . . TRBV12-3/TRBV12-4 CASNGNRVHEQYF TGTGCCAGCAATGGAAACAGGGTACACGAGCAGTACTTC
TRBJ2-2 . . TRBV28 CASSSPGAGNTGELFF TGTGCCAGCAGCTCCCCGGGGGCTGGTAACACCGGGGAGCTGTTTTTT
TRBJ1-1 . . TRBV29-1 CSVEGRMNTEAFF TGCAGCGTTGAAGGGCGGATGAACACTGAAGCTTTCTTT
TRBJ2-5 TRBD2 . TRBV2 CASNAGTSWGKTQYF TGTGCCAGCAATGCCGGGACTAGCTGGGGAAAGACCCAGTACTTC
TRBJ1-2 . many TRBV4-1 CASSQVEENYGYTF TGCGCCAGCAGCCAAGTGGAAGAAAACTATGGCTACACCTTC
TRBJ2-1 TRBD1 . TRBV19 CASTPGQGYNEQFF TGTGCCAGTACCCCCGGACAGGGGTACAATGAGCAGTTCTTC
TRBJ1-1 . . TRBV24-1 CATGTNTEAFF TGTGCCACCGGGACCAACACTGAAGCTTTCTTT
TRBJ2-1 TRBD2 . TRBV5-1 CASSSSGGPNEQFF TGCGCCAGCAGCTCCAGCGGGGGGCCCAATGAGCAGTTCTTC
TRBJ1-6 . . TRBV23-1 CASSYRPGRPNSPLHF TGCGCCAGCAGTTATAGACCGGGACGACCGAATTCACCCCTCCACTTT
TRBJ2-3 . . TRBV6-6 CASSYSRGTDTQYF TGTGCCAGCAGTTACTCTAGGGGCACAGATACGCAGTATTTT
TRBJ1-2 . . TRBV3-1/TRBV3-2 CASSRGRGYTF TGTGCCAGCAGCCGCGGACGCGGCTACACCTTC
TRBJ1-5 . . TRBV12-5 CASGQSGTHTNQPQHF TGTGCTAGTGGCCAATCCGGGACCCATACTAATCAGCCCCAGCATTTT
TRBJ2-7 TRBD1 . TRBV6-4 CASSATGQADEQYF TGTGCCAGCAGTGCTACGGGACAGGCGGACGAGCAGTACTTC
TRBJ2-1 . . TRBV3-1/TRBV3-2 CASKEGSYNEQFF TGTGCCAGCAAGGAGGGTTCCTACAATGAGCAGTTCTTC
TRBJ1-2 TRBD1 . TRBV7-3 CASSLDRGLGYTF TGTGCCAGCAGCTTAGACAGGGGCCTGGGCTACACCTTC
TRBJ2-7 TRBD1 . TRBV27 CASSPQRQGSTYEQYF TGTGCCAGCAGTCCCCAAAGACAGGGGTCCACCTACGAGCAGTACTTC
TRBJ2-2 . . TRBV15 CATSRGRGTGELFF TGTGCCACCAGCAGAGGGAGGGGCACCGGGGAGCTGTTTTTT
TRBJ2-5 TRBD2 . TRBV24-1 CATSAGGGETQYF TGTGCCACGTCGGCGGGGGGCGGGGAGACCCAGTACTTC
TRBJ2-7 TRBD1 . TRBV7-9 CASSSGGQAPYEQYF TGTGCCAGCAGCTCCGGAGGACAGGCCCCCTACGAGCAGTACTTC
TRBJ1-2 TRBD1 . TRBV7-6 CASSLEATGDYGYTF TGTGCCAGCAGCTTAGAGGCGACAGGGGACTATGGCTACACCTTC
TRBJ1-3 . few TRBV30 CAWLSGVSGNTIYF TGTGCCTGGCTTTCAGGGGTCTCTGGAAACACCATATATTTT
TRBJ1-6 . . TRBV6-5 CASRRVDNSPLHF TGTGCTTCAAGACGAGTCGATAATTCACCCCTCCACTTT
TRBJ1-2 . . TRBV19 CASTPPHFYGYTF TGTGCCAGTACCCCCCCCCACTTTTATGGCTACACCTTC
TRBJ1-1 TRBD1 . TRBV6-5 CASTPGTGKKAFF TGTGCCAGCACTCCCGGGACAGGGAAAAAAGCTTTCTTT
TRBJ1-1 . . TRBV5-1 CASSLDGKEAFF TGCGCCAGCAGCTTGGACGGCAAAGAAGCTTTCTTT
TRBJ1-1 . . TRBV5-4 CASSLSSDTEAFF TGTGCCAGCAGCCTGAGTTCGGACACTGAAGCTTTCTTT
TRBJ1-1 . . TRBV2 CASSLQGVNTEAFF TGTGCCAGCAGCCTACAAGGGGTGAACACTGAAGCTTTCTTT
TRBJ1-4 . once TRBV2 CASSDPTTNEKLFF TGTGCCAGCAGTGATCCCACAACTAATGAAAAACTGTTTTTT
TRBJ2-7 TRBD1 . TRBV7-9 CASSSHRGRFGSYEQYF TGTGCCAGCAGCTCCCACAGGGGGCGCTTTGGCTCCTACGAGCAGTACTTC
TRBJ1-6 . once TRBV19 CASSSGGNSPLHF TGTGCCAGTAGTTCGGGGGGGAATTCACCCCTCCACTTT
TRBJ2-7 . . TRBV6-1 CASSEAGGPNEQYF TGTGCCAGCAGTGAAGCGGGGGGGCCGAACGAGCAGTACTTC
TRBJ1-1 . few TRBV6-1 CASSELGGRAEAFF TGTGCCAGCAGTGAATTGGGGGGACGCGCTGAAGCTTTCTTT
TRBJ2-2 . . TRBV20-1 CSASPLGRGELFF TGCAGTGCTAGTCCTTTAGGGCGCGGGGAGCTGTTTTTT
TRBJ2-5 . . TRBV6-6 CASSYNLREQETQYF TGTGCCAGCAGTTACAATCTCCGGGAGCAAGAGACCCAGTACTTC
TRBJ2-5 . . TRBV19 CASTPRGRGETQYF TGTGCCAGTACCCCTCGGGGCAGGGGAGAGACCCAGTACTTC
TRBJ2-1 TRBD2 . TRBV7-8 CASSRRTSGYNEQFF TGTGCCAGCAGCCGACGGACTAGCGGCTACAATGAGCAGTTCTTC
TRBJ2-1 . . TRBV5-1 CASSWDGFSYNEQFF TGCGCCAGCAGCTGGGACGGTTTCTCCTACAATGAGCAGTTCTTC
TRBJ1-1 . . TRBV6-1 CASSDYGAFF TGTGCCAGCAGTGATTACGGAGCTTTCTTT
TRBJ1-3 . . TRBV15 CATSRDRISGNTIYF TGTGCCACCAGCAGAGACAGGATCTCTGGAAACACCATATATTTT